This T cell receptor beta chain was recorded in a study of blood T cells in healthy people across ages. Then a second PCR, running about 7 to 11 cycles, was carried out with a sample-barcoded 5' primer and a J-beta primer mix. TCRdb re-derived calls from the 5' RACE reads in MiXCR, one entry per CDR3 protein. This table has roughly 2 million distinct CDR3 sequences, roughly 49% appearing once. V was pared by 1 base and J by 2 bases, with 8 bases of the junction left unmatched. This CDR3 contains 16 residues. Germline CDR1 MDHEN, CDR2 SYDVKM. V is TRBV28 and J is TRBJ2-7; the match to TRBD1 covers 7 bases. The origin of this receptor is a woman aged 40 to 50 in good health. Sequencing was done on a sample of blood. This chain's CDR3 is CASSLLDRYIAYEQYF. CDR3 coding DNA: TGTGCCAGCAGTTTATTGGACAGGTATATCGCCTACGAGCAGTACTTC.